The 10 T cell receptor beta chains listed next were all sequenced from one sample in a study of regulatory T cells in long-lasting Graves disease. According to the study, TCR beta libraries were built with iRepertoire HTBI primers and CDR3-region Arm-PCR. Each CDR3 protein gets one entry after TCRdb re-called the multiplex PCR reads with MiXCR. The sample consists of around 430,000 distinct CDR3 sequences, around a fifth of them appearing once. Specified time point: persistent/refractory GD, antithyroid drugs over 5 years with positive TRAb. Scientists built the TCR library using RNA that was extracted from PBMCs. The sample was peripheral blood mononuclear cells (PBMCs), taken when the disease was refractory, from a patient treated with antithyroid drugs. The origin of the receptors is a female donor with Graves disease.

At least ten counts were recorded for this clonotype. The CDR3 loop is CASSLQAAGGETQYF. The CDR3 DNA is TGTGCCAGCAGTTTACAGGCAGCGGGTGGAGAGACCCAGTACTTC. The rearrangement links TRBV28 to TRBJ2-5; TRBD2 might be the D (6 bases). The CDR3 has 15 amino acids. Germline CDR1 is MDHEN and CDR2 is SYDVKM. V lost 2 bases and J lost 4, with 14 bases in between.

This clonotype was seen repeatedly, ten times or more. The chain has TRBV11-2 and TRBJ1-5; no clear D gene. The germline V gene encodes CDR1 SGHAT and CDR2 FQNNGV. There are 14 residues in the CDR3. V was clipped by 1 base and J by 4 bases, with 8 bases between them. The DNA for the CDR3 is TGTGCCAGCAGCTTAGGACCACCTAATCAGCCCCAGCATTTT. It translates to CASSLGPPNQPQHF.

The table lists this clonotype with a few counts. A much bigger clone sits one base away, suggesting this may be a read error. The rearrangement uses TRBV28 and TRBJ1-5; possibly TRBD1 for D (6 bases). V was cut by 5 bases and J by 6 bases, with 17 bases left in between. Germline V gene lookup returns CDR1 MDHEN and CDR2 SYDVKM. The CDR3 has 15 amino acids. The DNA for the CDR3 is TGTGCCAGCAGTAGTCGTCGGGGGCTGGCTCAGCCCCAGCATTTT. This encodes CASSSRRGLAQPQHF.

This clonotype is a singleton in its sample. Given a much more abundant clone one base away, this may be a read error. The chain employs TRBV6-4 and TRBJ1-1, with a weak D call TRBD1 (5 bases). Germline assignment: CDR1 MRHNA and CDR2 SNTAGT. The CDR3 spans 11 residues. Trimming took off 5 bases at V and 10 bases at J, with 11 bases between the two ends. Here the CDR3 reads CASSYLGVAFF. The DNA of the CDR3 is TGTGCCAGCAGTTATTTGGGGGTAGCTTTCTTT.

The sample holds many counts of this clonotype. V gene TRBV7-2 combines with J gene TRBJ2-7, with 7 bases aligning to TRBD1. Germline V CDR1 and CDR2: SGHTA, FQGNSA. V lost 3 bases, J lost 1 base, and 6 bases stayed unmatched. The CDR3 length is 15 residues. CDR3 sequence: CASSLRAGGSYEQYF. The CDR3 coding sequence is TGTGCCAGCAGCTTGCGGGCAGGGGGTTCCTACGAGCAGTACTTC.

This clonotype was detected many times. The rearrangement joins TRBV11-1 to TRBJ2-5; D could derive from TRBD1 or TRBD2 (5 bases each). Per the germline V gene, CDR1 is SGHAT and CDR2 is FQDESV (reference sequence). The CDR3 has 14 amino acids. The germline V and J ends were trimmed by 5 bases and 1 base, with 11 bases remaining between them. CDR3 protein: CASSQGRSQETQYF. The CDR3 bases are TGTGCCAGCAGCCAGGGACGGAGCCAAGAGACCCAGTACTTC.

This clonotype appeared a few times. This chain joins TRBV28 and TRBJ2-3; TRBD2 matches at 10 bases. Germline lookup yields CDR1 MDHEN and CDR2 SYDVKM. Trimming cost V 3 bases and J 2 bases; bases outside gene matches: 11. There are 18 residues in the CDR3. CDR3 sequence reads: CASSFSTTLAGVTDTQYF. The CDR3 nucleotides read TGTGCCAGCAGTTTTTCCACCACGCTAGCGGGAGTCACAGATACGCAGTATTTT.

This chain uses TRBV12-3 or TRBV12-4 with TRBJ2-3; unclear D gene. This CDR3 has 14 amino acids. The germline V and J ends were trimmed by 6 bases and 7 bases, with 17 bases remaining between them. CDR3 amino acids: CASSPGRRWNTQYF. CDR3 bases: TGTGCCAGCAGCCCCGGGCGAAGATGGAATACGCAGTATTTT.

This clonotype occurred a few times. This chain connects TRBV20-1 to TRBJ2-4; 9 bases are a match to TRBD1. This CDR3 is built from 17 residues. The trim removed 1 base at V and 9 bases at J, leaving 16 bases unmatched. In germline, CDR1 is DFQATT, CDR2 SNEGSKA (reference sequence). The chain's CDR3 is CSARVQDPGQGMGIQYF. As DNA, the CDR3 is TGCAGTGCTAGAGTTCAGGATCCGGGACAGGGTATGGGCATTCAGTACTTC.

This clonotype was detected ten times or more. The chain has TRBV15 and TRBJ1-2; weak D call: TRBD1 (5 bases). Germline V CDR1 and CDR2: LNHNV, YYDKDF (reference sequence). The CDR3 has 15 amino acids. Trimming took off 0 bases at V and 4 bases at J, with 12 bases between the two ends. As DNA, the CDR3 is TGTGCCACCAGCAGAGATAAGTCTGGGGGCTATGGCTACACCTTC. Translating it yields CATSRDKSGGYGYTF.